This paragraph covers one T cell receptor (beta chain) sequence. Reverse transcription of roughly 0.5 to 1 ug RNA used random hexamers. Amplification of TCR beta CDR3 across 54 Vbeta and 13 Jbeta was performed with immunoSEQ multiplex PCR. TCRdb redid the calling of the immunoSEQ multiplex PCR reads with MiXCR, one entry per CDR3 protein. The data contain around 190,000 distinct CDR3 sequences, 85% to 95% of them singletons. The germline gives CDR1 SGDLS, CDR2 YYNGEE. The CDR3 covers 15 residues. With V trimmed by 0 bases and J by 6 bases, 9 bases remained unmatched. The data were taken from a study of CD8 T cells in Susac syndrome. Peripheral blood CD8+ and CD4+ T cells were profiled by TCR beta sequencing.

The sequenced material came from CD4+ T cells from PBMCs. This sequence joins TRBV9 and TRBJ2-7; 7 bases fit TRBD1. This clonotype was sampled from a human donor with Susac syndrome. The CDR3 region is CASSVAQVPGGEQYF. The CDR3 DNA reads TGTGCCAGCAGCGTAGCGCAGGTCCCAGGGGGCGAGCAGTACTTC.